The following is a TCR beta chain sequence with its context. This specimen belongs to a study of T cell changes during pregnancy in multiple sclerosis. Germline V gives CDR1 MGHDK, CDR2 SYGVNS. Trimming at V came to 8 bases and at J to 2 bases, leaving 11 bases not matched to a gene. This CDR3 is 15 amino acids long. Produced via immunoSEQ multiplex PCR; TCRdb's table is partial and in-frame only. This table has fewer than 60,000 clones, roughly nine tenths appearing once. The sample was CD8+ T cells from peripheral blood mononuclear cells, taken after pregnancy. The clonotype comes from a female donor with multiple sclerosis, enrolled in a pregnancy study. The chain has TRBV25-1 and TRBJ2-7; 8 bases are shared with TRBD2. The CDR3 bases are TGTGCCAGCGGAGATGGAGCGGGGGAGGCCTACGAGCAGTACTTC. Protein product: CASGDGAGEAYEQYF.